These T cell receptor beta chains were read from a single sample in a study of blood T cell repertoires in COVID-19. Produced via immunoSEQ multiplex PCR; TCRdb's table is partial and in-frame only. The data hold 350,000 to 450,000 clones, with 75% to 90% observed a single time. The sample consisted of peripheral blood. The receptors here all came from an older woman with COVID-19, enrolled during active disease. CDR3s include the opening cysteine and the closing phenylalanine or tryptophan. D genes are given only for firm matches. Some rows have no size entry. The others give once, few or many, or a class for an expanded clone.

V	size	J	D	DNA	CDR3
TRBV6-1	.	TRBJ1-1	.	TGTGCCAGCAGTGAGAACCCCGGCAGGGAAGCTTTCTTT	CASSENPGREAFF
TRBV9	.	TRBJ2-5	TRBD2	TGTGCCAGCAGCGTAACTAGCGCAGGCGGGGAGACCCAGTACTTC	CASSVTSAGGETQYF
TRBV7-9	.	TRBJ1-6	TRBD1	TGTGCCAGCAGCGAGCCCCCGGGACAGAATTCACCCCTCCACTTT	CASSEPPGQNSPLHF
TRBV29-1	.	TRBJ2-7	.	TGCAGCGTTTACAGGGGGGGCGAGCAGTACTTC	CSVYRGGEQYF
TRBV7-2	.	TRBJ1-3	.	TGTGCCAGCAGCTTAGTGCCCGGGGCTGGAAACACCATATATTTT	CASSLVPGAGNTIYF
TRBV20-1	.	TRBJ1-1	.	TGCAGTGCTAGTGATGGCCGAACTAAGAACACTGAAGCTTTCTTT	CSASDGRTKNTEAFF
TRBV5-5	.	TRBJ1-2	.	TGTGCCAGCAGCTTTGGAGGGACGGATGGCTACACCTTC	CASSFGGTDGYTF
TRBV5-4	.	TRBJ2-5	TRBD2	TGTGCCAGCGGACGATATTCCGCGGGGGGGCACGAGACCCAGTACTTC	CASGRYSAGGHETQYF
TRBV6-4	.	TRBJ2-3	TRBD2	TGTGCCAGCAGTGACTTAGCGGGGACCACAGATACGCAGTATTTT	CASSDLAGTTDTQYF
TRBV19	.	TRBJ1-2	.	TGTGCCAGTAGTCCCCGTCGGCAGGGAGGAGAGTATGGCTACACCTTC	CASSPRRQGGEYGYTF
TRBV5-5	.	TRBJ1-1	TRBD1	TGTGCCAGCAGCCCGGGACAGGGCGGAACTGAAGCTTTCTTT	CASSPGQGGTEAFF
TRBV27	.	TRBJ1-6	TRBD1	TGTGCCAGCAGTTTAAAGAGGGCAGGGGGCAATTCACCCCTCCACTTT	CASSLKRAGGNSPLHF
TRBV30	.	TRBJ1-1	.	TGTGCCTGGGACGGGACACAGAACACTGAAGCTTTCTTT	CAWDGTQNTEAFF
TRBV5-1	.	TRBJ1-2	TRBD1	TGCGCCAGCAGCCAGGGGCCGGGACAGGGCTATGGCTACACCTTC	CASSQGPGQGYGYTF
TRBV12-3/TRBV12-4	.	TRBJ1-2	.	TGTGCCAGCAGACTAGGCAATGGCTACACCTTC	CASRLGNGYTF
TRBV18	.	TRBJ2-1	.	TGTGCCAGCTCTCAGCTCGGGGGTGGGGTCACCTACAATGAGCAGTTCTTC	CASSQLGGGVTYNEQFF
TRBV5-1	.	TRBJ2-1	TRBD2	TGCGCCAGCAGCCCTGGACTAGCGGATAGTAATGAGCAGTTCTTC	CASSPGLADSNEQFF
TRBV7-6	.	TRBJ1-4	.	TGTGCCAGCAGCTTAAGTGAGAATGAAAAACTGTTTTTT	CASSLSENEKLFF
TRBV6-2/TRBV6-3	once	TRBJ1-2	TRBD1	TGTGCCAGCAGTTACGTACGGGACAGGGTTATAAACTATGACTACACCTTC	CASSYVRDRVINYDYTF
TRBV9	.	TRBJ2-7	TRBD1	TGTGCCAGCAGCGTGTCCCGGGACAGGGGCTACGAGCAGTACTTC	CASSVSRDRGYEQYF
TRBV18	.	TRBJ2-1	.	TGTGCCAGCTCACCACCACCGGAGGCTCCTACGTTCTTC	CASSPPPEAPTFF
TRBV6-5	.	TRBJ1-2	TRBD1	TGTGCCAGCAGTTCTCTCTCGACAGGGAACTATGGCTACACCTTC	CASSSLSTGNYGYTF
TRBV18	few	TRBJ1-6	TRBD1	TGTGCCAGCTCACCGGGACAGAATTCACCCCTCCACTTT	CASSPGQNSPLHF
TRBV11-2	.	TRBJ2-3	TRBD2	TGTGCCAGCAGCTTCGGCCTAGCGGCGGGGGATACGCAGTATTTT	CASSFGLAAGDTQYF
TRBV19	.	TRBJ1-5	.	TGTGCCAGTAGTATTGAGGATAGCAATCAGCCCCAGCATTTT	CASSIEDSNQPQHF
TRBV18	.	TRBJ1-3	TRBD1	TGTGCCAGCTCACCTTCCGGACAGGGCTCTGGAAACACCATATATTTT	CASSPSGQGSGNTIYF
TRBV7-3	.	TRBJ2-2	TRBD2	TGTGCCAGCAGCTTAATGGCGGGGGGCCGGGGCACCGGGGAGCTGTTTTTT	CASSLMAGGRGTGELFF
TRBV6-1	.	TRBJ2-6	.	TGTGCCAGCAGCTTAACAGGGTCTGGGGCCAACGTCCTGACTTTC	CASSLTGSGANVLTF
TRBV18	.	TRBJ1-3	.	TGTGCCAGCTCATATCAGTCTGGAAACACCATATATTTT	CASSYQSGNTIYF
TRBV30	.	TRBJ2-3	.	TGTGCCTGGAGTGTACAAGACACAGATACGCAGTATTTT	CAWSVQDTDTQYF
TRBV19	.	TRBJ2-3	.	TGTGCCAGTAGCTCCAGACAGCGCACAGATACGCAGTATTTT	CASSSRQRTDTQYF
TRBV6-5	.	TRBJ1-2	.	TGTGCCAGCAGTTACTTCAGGGGAAGCTATGGCTACACCTTC	CASSYFRGSYGYTF
TRBV18	.	TRBJ1-5	.	TGTGCCAGCTCCCCCAGCGGGGCTTCGGATCAGCCCCAGCATTTT	CASSPSGASDQPQHF